This T cell receptor (beta chain) was captured in a study of CD8+ T cells in alopecia areata. Background on the study: Treatment of the treated patients consisted of oral tofacitinib, 5 to 10 mg twice daily. Study observations and caveats: Clonality exceeded that of normal scalp in lesional scalp, most notably in alopecia totalis/universalis.

Germline assignment: CDR1 LGHNA and CDR2 YNFKEQ. This CDR3 comprises 15 residues. Trimming cost V 0 bases and J 4 bases, with 11 bases left between them. The sample holds a few counts of this clone. The antigen remains unidentified. Treatment meaning: oral pan-JAK inhibitor, 5-10 mg twice daily. Extraction and reverse transcription of RNA yielded cDNA as the sequencing template. Generated by immunoSEQ multiplex PCR, the TCRdb table keeps only in-frame clones and is missing some. Of under 150,000 clones listed, around 56% were seen once; the top ten hold 0.45% to 0.5%. This clonotype originated in a human donor with alopecia areata. The chain recombines TRBV4-2 with TRBJ2-3, with D perhaps TRBD2 (6 bases). Sequenced here: CD4+ T cells sorted from blood, sampled at week 4, from a patient treated with tofacitinib. The CDR3 DNA follows: TGTGCCAGCAGCCAAGATCTCGGGGGAGCAGATACGCAGTATTTT. It codes for CASSQDLGGADTQYF.